This T cell receptor (beta chain) was documented in a study of post-analysis software for immune sequencing data (dated by TCRdb to 2013 to 2016). A note on the overall study: The recorded disease courses included relapsing-remitting, secondary progressive and progressive-relapsing multiple sclerosis, and some patients had no subtype annotation. A subset of samples was prepared in parallel using single-end sample barcoding, then pooled and co-amplified after Illumina adapter ligation. The multiple sclerosis patient repertoires were compared with ten to eleven previously published healthy control repertoires from donors aged about 6 to 28 years.

The receptor library was made with PCR. TCRdb shows the sequencer as Illumina HiSeq 2500. Unique molecular identifiers were incorporated into TCR beta cDNA libraries to reduce PCR and sequencing biases. Per 1 to 10 million input T cells, some 500,000 cDNA molecules were obtained, such that each molecule approximated one T cell. The patient libraries were prepared and sequenced using the same protocol as the earlier healthy control dataset. Within a given batch, samples were prepared together, multiplexed and sequenced on the same HiSeq lane. The authors' pipeline ran thus. Raw barcoded reads were processed with MIGEC, discarding single-read molecular identifier groups before consensus assembly and CDR3 extraction. Clonotype tables were post-analysed with VDJtools, and diversity was normalized by down-sampling all datasets to the smallest sample size. To correct batch-related cross-sample contamination, repertoire overlap clustering matched CDR3 amino acid sequences but not nucleotide sequences. The public sequencing data were trimmed at Q25 with fastp and processed into clonotypes with MiXCR by TCRdb, which kept only in-frame beta chains. Records with the same CDR3 protein are collapsed into one entry carrying the most frequent genes and DNA. The V and J calls shown here were made by TCRdb, not taken from the authors' results. In all, the sample holds hundreds of thousands of distinct CDR3 sequences, and roughly three fifths of those were seen once. The top ten hold 11% of the sample.

Of note for this clonotype: Its binding antigen is unknown. Base qualities were left out, and no much larger clone turns up one base away.

General findings and caveats noted by the study authors: The control group was slightly older than the multiple sclerosis patient group. When samples were clustered directly using the F measure, samples prepared in the same batch co-clustered strongly, which prompted a batch-effect correction. Several TRBV segments, including TRBV5-6, TRBV5-1 and TRBV20-1, were significantly more frequent in patients than controls. Multiple sclerosis patients had significantly lower normalized Chao1 diversity than controls, a result that suggests substantial peripheral T-cell clonal expansion.

The junction shows trimming of 3 bases on V and 1 base on J, plus 21 bases between the germline ends. The germline V gene supplies CDR1 SGHTA and CDR2 FQGNSA. The CDR3, from cysteine to phenylalanine, totals 18 residues. The CDR3 DNA has 54 bases and is translated from base 1. TCR beta repertoires were profiled from peripheral blood of roughly twelve young patients with multiple sclerosis to demonstrate the VDJtools post-analysis software. The multiple sclerosis patients were children and adolescents between roughly 6 and 17 years of age. The rearrangement joined TRBV7-2 to TRBJ2-5, with TRBD2 perhaps the D gene, on 6 matching bases. The sequence was obtained from a girl aged 2 to 9 with multiple sclerosis. The sequencing input was blood. The DNA is TGTGCCAGCAGCTTTCTAGCGAGGGGCTCGCCTTTCCAAGAGACCCAGTACTTC. Its product reads: CASSFLARGSPFQETQYF. The full variable domain, completed from the reference TRBV7-2 and TRBJ2-5 proteins outside the CDR3, reads GAGVSQSPSNKVTEKGKDVELRCDPISGHTALYWYRQSLGQGLEFLIYFQGNSAPDKSGLPSDRFSAERTGGSVSTLTIQRTQQEDSAVYLCASSFLARGSPFQETQYFGPGTRLLVL.